The rows below give T cell receptor beta chains drawn from one sample of a study of T cell responses to AZD1222 COVID-19 vaccine. Sequencing used immunoSEQ multiplex PCR; TCRdb keeps in-frame clones, though not all of them. The table has some 150,000 clones, about 95% seen once. This sample comprised peripheral blood, obtained on day 0 of AZD1222 vaccination. The receptors were gathered from an adult in good health. Both conserved end residues are part of each CDR3. The order of the fields is J gene, V gene, CDR3 protein.

j_gene: TRBJ1-1; v_gene: TRBV13; CDR3aa: CASSSGNTEAFF
j_gene: TRBJ2-1; v_gene: TRBV5-5; CDR3aa: CASEAGDNEQFF
j_gene: TRBJ1-3; v_gene: TRBV4-1; CDR3aa: CASSQDQMRRGNTIYF
j_gene: TRBJ1-5; v_gene: TRBV9; CDR3aa: CASSVVPGGPQHF
j_gene: TRBJ1-2; v_gene: TRBV5-6; CDR3aa: CASSSSPRENYGYTF
j_gene: TRBJ2-5; v_gene: TRBV18; CDR3aa: CASSPQGGMQETQYF
j_gene: TRBJ1-2; v_gene: TRBV28; CDR3aa: CASSLPGQGFNGYTF
j_gene: TRBJ1-1; v_gene: TRBV2; CDR3aa: CASSVPDRGVRNTEAFF
j_gene: TRBJ1-5; v_gene: TRBV9; CDR3aa: CASSSTGSSNQPQHF
j_gene: TRBJ1-1; v_gene: TRBV9; CDR3aa: CASSVDRNTEAFF
j_gene: TRBJ1-2; v_gene: TRBV18; CDR3aa: CASSPPGLYGYTF
j_gene: TRBJ2-5; v_gene: TRBV4-1; CDR3aa: CASSQDPSGGETQYF
j_gene: TRBJ2-5; v_gene: TRBV30; CDR3aa: CAWSPGLGPETQYF
j_gene: TRBJ1-3; v_gene: TRBV28; CDR3aa: CASSIVRSGNTIYF
j_gene: TRBJ1-1; v_gene: TRBV6-5; CDR3aa: CASREGQGWTEAFF
j_gene: TRBJ2-1; v_gene: TRBV18; CDR3aa: CASSPRDRGNEQFF
j_gene: TRBJ1-5; v_gene: TRBV10-3; CDR3aa: CAISESIGFGQPQHF
j_gene: TRBJ2-5; v_gene: TRBV18; CDR3aa: CASSPRFRDQETQYF